Shown below are 28 T cell receptor beta chains from a single sample sequenced in a study of shared T cell receptors in the human thymus. Some clones are missing from TCRdb's copy, which holds only in-frame ones; the method was immunoSEQ multiplex PCR. The repertoire consists of 700,000 or so clones, with 75% to 90% occurring once and the leading ten covering 0.0095% to 0.013%. The data also belong to a second study, concerning human thymus T cells.

The sequenced material came from thymocytes. The receptors shown here come from a girl in the first two years of life with a congenital heart defect.

A remark on this clone: The same CDR3 also results from other DNA sequences found in this sample. The chain links TRBV9 to TRBJ2-7, with 11 bases aligning to TRBD1. Germline assignment: CDR1 SGDLS and CDR2 YYNGEE. V lost 4 bases and J lost 4; bases outside the gene matches: 4. The CDR3 consists of 14 residues. This chain's CDR3 is CASSPRDRGYEQYF. The DNA for the CDR3 is TGTGCCAGCAGCCCTCGGGACAGGGGGTACGAGCAGTACTTC.

The gene calls are TRBV7-3 and TRBJ2-6; the D gene is possibly TRBD1 (5 bases). This CDR3 has 15 amino acids. The V and J ends lost 2 bases and 2 bases respectively, with 7 bases between them. Germline-derived CDR1 and CDR2 are SGHTA and FQGTGA. The CDR3 sequence: CASSLQGPGANVLTF. The CDR3 DNA reads TGTGCCAGCAGCTTACAGGGTCCTGGGGCCAACGTCCTGACTTTC.

The V and J genes are TRBV5-1 and TRBJ1-6; D uncertain. The CDR3 consists of 20 residues. The germline V gene encodes CDR1 SGHRS and CDR2 YFSETQ. The germline V and J ends were trimmed by 2 bases and 0 bases, with 21 bases remaining between them. This chain's CDR3 is CASSFLKDPDTSSYNSPLHF. DNA of the CDR3: TGCGCCAGCAGCTTCTTGAAGGATCCAGACACGAGCTCCTATAATTCACCCCTCCACTTT.

This clone was observed once. The rearrangement links TRBV5-6 to TRBJ2-7, with D perhaps TRBD1 (6 bases). Trimming took 4 bases from V and 1 from J, leaving 18 bases between them. This CDR3 has 16 amino acids. CDR1 and CDR2 (germline): SGHDT, YYEEEE. The CDR3: CASSVETGTRSYEQYF. The CDR3 DNA is TGTGCCAGCAGCGTCGAAACCGGGACACGGTCCTACGAGCAGTACTTC.

The table lists this clone with a few counts. The chain carries TRBV5-6 and TRBJ2-1; D unclear. V was pared by 4 bases and J by 5 bases, with 13 bases between. The germline CDR1 and CDR2 sequences are SGHDT and YYEEEE. The CDR3 has 14 residues. The CDR3 DNA is TGTGCCAGCAGCATCTCTAGTCCACACAATGAGCAGTTCTTC. Protein: CASSISSPHNEQFF.

The DNA of the CDR3 is TGTGCCAGCTCACCACTCAGGGGGAAAGGAGGGCAGTACTTC. Translated: CASSPLRGKGGQYF. The chain has TRBV18 and TRBJ2-7; TRBD1 matches 7 bases. Looked up from germline, CDR1 is KGHSH and CDR2 is LQKENI. The CDR3 is made up of 14 amino acids. The V gene end was trimmed by 1 base and the J gene end by 9 bases; junction bases not matched to a gene: 9. Looking up the rest from reference TRBV18 and TRBJ2-7 gives the full variable domain: NAGVMQNPRHLVRRRGQEARLRCSPMKGHSHVYWYRQLPEEGLKFMVYLQKENIIDESGMPKERFSAEFPKEGPSILRIQQVVRGDSAAYFCASSPLRGKGGQYFGPGTRLTVT.

The CDR3 spells CASTRGGGFYTIYF. The CDR3 DNA reads as TGTGCCAGCACCCGCGGAGGGGGCTTTTACACCATATATTTT. This chain links TRBV5-8 with TRBJ1-3, with 7 bases lining up with TRBD1. This CDR3 has 14 amino acids. The V and J ends lost 6 bases and 8 bases, in that order; junction bases with no gene match: 11. CDR1 is SGHTS, CDR2 YDEGEE, per germline.

Turning to this clone: This sample also contains other DNA sequences that code for the same CDR3. The V gene is TRBV2, the J gene TRBJ2-7, with 7 bases aligning to TRBD1. This CDR3 is built from 12 residues. The junction had 2 bases not matched to a gene; V was cut back by 8 bases and J by 1 base. Per the germline V gene, CDR1 is SNHLY and CDR2 is FYNNEI. Written as DNA, the CDR3 is TGTGCCAGCCTGGGACAGTCCTACGAGCAGTACTTC. Its protein product is CASLGQSYEQYF.

This chain joins TRBV4-1 and TRBJ2-3, with 7 bases matching TRBD2. This CDR3 has 19 residues. In germline, CDR1 is MGHRA, CDR2 YSYEKL. Trimming at V came to 0 bases and at J to 0 bases, leaving 12 bases not matched to a gene. Here the CDR3 reads CASSQDGSRGEGSTDTQYF. CDR3 in DNA: TGCGCCAGCAGCCAAGATGGATCCCGCGGGGAGGGGAGCACAGATACGCAGTATTTT.

This rearrangement joins TRBV5-1 to TRBJ2-1; D might be TRBD1 (6 bases). The germline V gene encodes CDR1 SGHRS and CDR2 YFSETQ. The V end was cut by 4 bases, the J end by 6 bases, with 11 bases between. This CDR3 has 13 amino acids. The CDR3 DNA is TGCGCCAGCAGCAGTAAAGGGGGCAATGAGCAGTTCTTC. Translation gives CASSSKGGNEQFF.

The chain employs TRBV5-4 and TRBJ1-2; TRBD1 matches at 8 bases. Germline loops: CDR1 SGHNT, CDR2 YYREEE (reference sequence). The trim removed 3 bases at V and 5 bases at J, leaving 15 bases unmatched. This CDR3 is 17 amino acids long. CDR3 nucleotides: TGTGCCAGCAGCTACCCCCATATAGGGACAGGCAATTATGGCTACACCTTC. Protein: CASSYPHIGTGNYGYTF.

V gene TRBV7-9 combines with J gene TRBJ2-1; D may be TRBD2 (6 bases). CDR3 length: 13 residues. CDR1 SEHNR and CDR2 FQNEAQ come from the germline V gene (reference sequence). Trimming cost V 10 bases and J 8 bases, with 18 bases left between them. In nucleotides, the CDR3 is TGTGCCACCCATTGGGTCGGGGGAGATGAGCAGTTCTTC. Its translation: CATHWVGGDEQFF.

This sequence joins TRBV5-5 and TRBJ1-1, with a weak D call TRBD1 (6 bases). CDR1 SGHKS and CDR2 YYEKEE come from the germline V gene (reference sequence). V lost 1 base to trimming and J lost 2 bases, with 12 bases between them. CDR3 length: 15 residues. This CDR3 is CASSLRVDRNTEAFF. CDR3 sequence (DNA): TGTGCCAGCAGCTTGAGAGTGGACAGAAACACTGAAGCTTTCTTT.

The chain recombines TRBV7-6 with TRBJ2-5; no definite D call. There are 14 residues in the CDR3. Germline lookup yields CDR1 SGHVS and CDR2 FNYEAQ. V was clipped by 2 bases and J by 1 base, with 8 bases between them. The DNA for the CDR3 is TGTGCCAGCAGCTTATCTAACTCCCAAGAGACCCAGTACTTC. Residues: CASSLSNSQETQYF.

V gene TRBV10-3 combines with J gene TRBJ1-2, with 10 bases aligning to TRBD1. Germline CDR1 reads ENHRY; CDR2 reads SYGVKD. The CDR3 spans 12 residues. V shed 10 bases and J 7 bases; nucleotides not matched to a gene: 6. The CDR3 protein is CATGDRGGGYTF. Written as DNA, the CDR3 is TGTGCCACCGGGGACAGGGGAGGTGGCTACACCTTC.

J is TRBJ2-5 and V is TRBV5-1, with D unresolved. CDR1 is SGHRS and CDR2 is YFSETQ in the germline V gene. This CDR3 contains 12 residues. Trimming stripped 0 bases from V and 4 bases from J, with 4 bases between. CDR3 sequence (DNA): TGCGCCAGCAGCTTGGTCCGAGAGACCCAGTACTTC. Translating gives CASSLVRETQYF. Combining the CDR3 with reference TRBV5-1 and TRBJ2-5 gives the whole variable domain KAGVTQTPRYLIKTRGQQVTLSCSPISGHRSVSWYQQTPGQGLQFLFEYFSETQRNKGNFPGRFSGRQFSNSRSEMNVSTLELGDSALYLCASSLVRETQYFGPGTRLLVL.

The CDR3 sequence: CASSPPRGGALTTINYGYTF. CDR3 bases: TGTGCCAGCTCACCACCGAGAGGCGGGGCACTTACAACCATTAACTATGGCTACACCTTC. V gene TRBV18 combines with J gene TRBJ1-2; D might be TRBD1 (5 bases). V gave up 0 bases and J gave up 1 base, with 24 bases separating them. Germline CDR1 and CDR2: KGHSH and LQKENI. The CDR3 totals 20 residues.

This rearrangement joins TRBV11-2 to TRBJ2-5; maybe TRBD1 (6 bases). Germline V gives CDR1 SGHAT, CDR2 FQNNGV. Trimming left V 5 bases short and J 4 bases short, with 8 bases between. This CDR3 region has 12 residues. CDR3 loop: CASSKDRETQYF. The CDR3 nucleotides are TGTGCCAGCAGCAAGGACAGAGAGACCCAGTACTTC.

The rearrangement links TRBV5-4 to TRBJ2-5; the match to TRBD2 covers 7 bases. Unmatched junction bases numbered 9, after V lost 2 bases and J lost 5 bases. Germline values: CDR1 SGHNT, CDR2 YYREEE (reference sequence). The CDR3 consists of 15 residues. The DNA for the CDR3 is TGTGCCAGCAGCTTTACCACTAGCGAGACGGAGACCCAGTACTTC. Amino acids: CASSFTTSETETQYF.

V and J are TRBV7-2 and TRBJ1-1, with D perhaps matching TRBD1 (5 bases). The V gene's germline CDR1 is SGHTA and CDR2 FQGNSA. The CDR3 runs 13 residues. Deletions cut 6 bases from V and 0 bases from J, with 8 bases between. CDR3 protein: CASRPGLNTEAFF. The CDR3 DNA reads TGTGCCAGCAGGCCAGGGTTGAACACTGAAGCTTTCTTT. The full variable domain, with the rest looked up from reference TRBV7-2 and TRBJ1-1, is GAGVSQSPSNKVTEKGKDVELRCDPISGHTALYWYRQSLGQGLEFLIYFQGNSAPDKSGLPSDRFSAERTGGSVSTLTIQRTQQEDSAVYLCASRPGLNTEAFFGQGTRLTVV.

The V and J genes are TRBV4-1 and TRBJ1-3; TRBD1 matches at 9 bases. Per germline, CDR1 MGHRA and CDR2 YSYEKL. V lost 3 bases to trimming and J lost 2 bases; unmatched junction nucleotides: 5. The CDR3 consists of 16 residues. The CDR3 protein is CASSQDRGSPGNTIYF. CDR3 nucleotides: TGCGCCAGCAGCCAGGACAGGGGCTCACCTGGAAACACCATATATTTT.

This chain connects TRBV4-1 to TRBJ2-5; 7 nucleotides agree with TRBD1. The germline V gene encodes CDR1 MGHRA and CDR2 YSYEKL. J was trimmed by 3 bases and V by 3 bases; bases with no gene match: 10. The CDR3 runs 16 residues. This CDR3 reads CASSHPETGIKETQYF. The CDR3 bases are TGCGCCAGCAGCCATCCCGAGACAGGGATAAAAGAGACCCAGTACTTC.

The chain has TRBV14 and TRBJ1-2, with D unclear. CDR3 length: 16 amino acids. V gave up 7 bases and J gave up 8 bases, with 26 bases separating them. Germline-derived CDR1 and CDR2 are SGHDN and FVKESK. CDR3 amino acids: CASTPPFGVLSGGYTF. In nucleotides, the CDR3 is TGTGCCAGCACTCCCCCTTTCGGGGTTCTTAGCGGCGGCTACACCTTC.

This chain links TRBV5-1 with TRBJ1-2; D gene uncertain. This CDR3 is built from 12 residues. Looked up from germline, CDR1 is SGHRS and CDR2 is YFSETQ. V was clipped by 2 bases and J by 4 bases, with 6 bases between them. CDR3 DNA sequence: TGCGCCAGCAGCTTTAATTCCTATGGCTACACCTTC. Translated, it gives CASSFNSYGYTF.

This chain uses TRBV5-1 with TRBJ2-1; perhaps TRBD2 as D (5 bases). The CDR3 has 12 amino acids. In germline, CDR1 is SGHRS, CDR2 YFSETQ. The V and J ends lost 7 bases and 0 bases respectively, with 5 bases between them. DNA for the CDR3: TGCGCCAGCGGGAGCTCCTACAATGAGCAGTTCTTC. Amino acids: CASGSSYNEQFF.

V is TRBV28 and J is TRBJ1-2, with D tentatively TRBD1 (5 bases). There are 14 residues in the CDR3. Germline CDR1 reads MDHEN; CDR2 reads SYDVKM. The V gene lost 4 bases and the J gene lost 7 bases, with 16 bases spanning the gap. The CDR3 protein is CASSSVGGVGGYTF. For the CDR3, the DNA is TGTGCCAGCAGTTCGGTGGGGGGGGTGGGTGGCTACACCTTC.

J is TRBJ1-2 and V is TRBV5-1, with D unclear. The germline gives CDR1 SGHRS, CDR2 YFSETQ. Trimming stripped 0 bases from V and 1 base from J, with 7 bases between. CDR3 length: 14 residues. CDR3 in amino acids: CASSLAPSNYGYTF. The CDR3 DNA is TGCGCCAGCAGCTTGGCCCCCAGTAACTATGGCTACACCTTC.

There are a few counts of this clone. This chain connects TRBV5-1 to TRBJ1-2, with a tentative D call TRBD1 (6 bases). This CDR3 spans 15 amino acids. CDR1 and CDR2 from the germline V gene are SGHRS and YFSETQ. Between the trimmed V and J ends, which lost 5 bases and 2 bases, there was a span of 16 bases. CDR3 in DNA: TGCGCCAGCAGTGCAGGGGCAGACCCCAACTATGGCTACACCTTC. This translates into CASSAGADPNYGYTF.